These 29 T cell receptor beta chains share one sample of origin, sequenced in a study of Ad26.COV2.S vaccination and SARS-CoV-2 variants. Profiled with immunoSEQ multiplex PCR; TCRdb holds only in-frame clones, not every one. The sample lists a few hundred thousand clones; around 87% were seen once. Treatment denoted: over 15 received Ad26.COV2.S at low or high dose, single or two shots; roughly five received placebo; per-sample allocation not given. Each sample was drawn 63 days after the first injection (of vaccine or placebo). This sample comprised peripheral blood, obtained in a trial of Ad26.COV2.S vaccine versus placebo. The receptors here all came from a person aged 18-65 years who received the Ad26.COV2.S COVID-19 vaccine or a placebo.

The chain has TRBV7-2 and TRBJ1-1; D ambiguous. V lost 4 bases and J 6 bases, leaving 12 bases between the germline ends. The CDR3 has 13 residues. Germline assignment: CDR1 SGHTA and CDR2 FQGNSA. DNA for the CDR3: TGTGCCAGCAGCTATTCGGGTTTGCCTGAAGCTTTCTTT. It is translated as CASSYSGLPEAFF.

V gene TRBV19 combines with J gene TRBJ1-5; possibly TRBD1 for D (6 bases). V was clipped by 6 bases and J by 2 bases, with 14 bases between them. This CDR3 is 15 amino acids long. Per germline, CDR1 LNHDA and CDR2 SQIVND (reference sequence). CDR3 sequence (DNA): TGTGCCAGTAGAAGTGGGCCAGGGGGCAATCAGCCCCAGCATTTT. It translates to CASRSGPGGNQPQHF.

The chain joins TRBV7-9 to TRBJ2-1, with D possibly being TRBD2 (5 bases). From germline, CDR1 is SEHNR and CDR2 FQNEAQ (reference sequence). The CDR3 contains 14 residues. V was pared by 5 bases and J by 1 base, with 9 bases between. DNA of the CDR3: TGTGCCAGCAGCCTCGGGGTGTCCTACAATGAGCAGTTCTTC. It specifies CASSLGVSYNEQFF.

This chain links TRBV7-2 with TRBJ1-1, with TRBD1 matching over 7 bases. Per the germline V gene, CDR1 is SGHTA and CDR2 is FQGNSA. The trim removed 5 bases at V and 1 base at J, leaving 4 bases unmatched. This CDR3 has 14 residues. The CDR3 reads CASSPRDRNTEAFF. CDR3 in DNA: TGTGCCAGCAGCCCACGGGACAGGAACACTGAAGCTTTCTTT.

This clone was seen once. The chain uses TRBV6-1 and TRBJ2-1, with TRBD1 matching 8 bases. Unmatched junction bases numbered 22, after V lost 0 bases and J lost 12 bases. This CDR3 has 19 residues. Per germline, CDR1 MNHNS and CDR2 SASEGT. CDR3 sequence reads: CASSEAGRQGALSGSVQFF. The CDR3 coding sequence is TGTGCCAGCAGTGAAGCTGGAAGGCAGGGGGCGCTTTCCGGTTCGGTGCAGTTCTTC.

V is TRBV15 and J is TRBJ2-3; the D is unclear. Germline CDR1 and CDR2: LNHNV and YYDKDF (reference sequence). Between the trimmed V and J ends, which lost 0 bases and 2 bases, there was a span of 9 bases. This CDR3 is built from 15 residues. This chain's CDR3 is CATSRDRQDTDTQYF. The DNA of the CDR3 is TGTGCCACCAGCAGAGATAGACAAGACACAGATACGCAGTATTTT.

The sample holds one count of this clone. V usage is TRBV3-1 (or the pseudogene TRBV3-2) and J usage is TRBJ1-2; tentatively, D is TRBD1 (5 bases). There are 17 residues in the CDR3. Germline CDR1 reads LGHDT; CDR2 reads YNNKEL (reference sequence). V was pared by 0 bases and J by 3 bases, with 17 bases between. DNA of the CDR3: TGTGCCAGCAGCCAAGATTGGTTGGCAGGGAAGGACTATGGCTACACCTTC. It is translated as CASSQDWLAGKDYGYTF.

The gene calls are TRBV24-1 and TRBJ2-2, with 11 bases fitting TRBD2. CDR3 length equals 16 residues. Per germline, CDR1 KGHDR and CDR2 SFDVKD. Trimming removed 6 bases from V and 0 bases from J; junction bases left unmatched: 2. In nucleotides, the CDR3 is TGTGCCACCAGTCCTAGCGGGGGGACGAACACCGGGGAGCTGTTTTTT. Translation: CATSPSGGTNTGELFF.

The genes are TRBV5-1 and TRBJ2-1; 8 positions agree with TRBD1. V lost 3 bases, J lost 4 bases, and 6 bases stayed unmatched. Per germline, CDR1 SGHRS and CDR2 YFSETQ. This CDR3 has 15 residues. CDR3 DNA: TGCGCCAGCAGCTCCGAACGGGACAGGTACAATGAGCAGTTCTTC. Protein product: CASSSERDRYNEQFF.

The V gene is TRBV24-1, the J gene TRBJ1-6; D unclear. The V gene lost 4 bases and the J gene lost 9 bases, with 9 bases spanning the gap. This CDR3 has 13 amino acids. Germline-derived CDR1 and CDR2 are KGHDR and SFDVKD. CDR3 protein: CATSERKGSPLHF. CDR3 DNA: TGTGCCACCAGTGAGCGCAAGGGTTCACCCCTCCACTTT.

V usage is TRBV7-9 and J usage is TRBJ2-5; 8 bases line up with TRBD1. Germline CDR1 SEHNR, CDR2 FQNEAQ (reference sequence). The CDR3 runs 14 residues. The trim removed 5 bases at V and 4 bases at J, leaving 6 bases unmatched. The CDR3 nucleotides are TGTGCCAGCAGCCCAACCGGGACAGGAGAGACCCAGTACTTC. Residues: CASSPTGTGETQYF.

This chain connects TRBV20-1 to TRBJ2-7; no reliable D call. The CDR3 spans 11 residues. Germline V CDR1 and CDR2: DFQATT, SNEGSKA (reference sequence). V shed 6 bases and J shed 6 bases, with 12 bases lying between them. The CDR3 region is CSAPGTVEQYF. The CDR3 coding sequence is TGCAGTGCCCCGGGTACAGTCGAGCAGTACTTC.

CDR3 coding DNA: TGCGCCAGCAGCCAAGAAAGGGGGCTGGGAGAGCAGTACTTC. Translated, it gives CASSQERGLGEQYF. The rearrangement joins TRBV4-1 to TRBJ2-7; 7 positions agree with TRBD1. The V gene's germline CDR1 is MGHRA and CDR2 YSYEKL. The CDR3 is made up of 14 amino acids. With V trimmed by 0 bases and J by 7 bases, 6 bases remained unmatched.

The CDR3, as DNA: TGTGCCAGCAGTTACTCTCTCAGCGCCAGGGGTGAAAAACTGTTTTTT. Its protein is CASSYSLSARGEKLFF. J is TRBJ1-4 and V is TRBV6-6, with D perhaps TRBD1 (6 bases). Deletions cut 0 bases from V and 7 bases from J, with 15 bases between. In germline, CDR1 is MNHNY, CDR2 SVGAGI (reference sequence). The CDR3 runs to 16 residues.

This rearrangement joins TRBV14 to TRBJ1-1; TRBD1 matches 9 bases. This CDR3 region has 16 residues. V gave up 6 bases and J gave up 7 bases; unmatched junction bases: 15. Germline V gene sequence: CDR1 SGHDN, CDR2 FVKESK. The DNA for the CDR3 is TGTGCCAGCAGAAAAACCGGGACAGGGATCTACGGTGAAGCTTTCTTT. Protein product: CASRKTGTGIYGEAFF. The entire variable domain, with the rest obtained from reference TRBV14 and TRBJ1-1, is as follows: EAGVTQFPSHSVIEKGQTVTLRCDPISGHDNLYWYRRVMGKEIKFLLHFVKESKQDESGMPNNRFLAERTGGTYSTLKVQPAELEDSGVYFCASRKTGTGIYGEAFFGQGTRLTVV.

J is TRBJ2-7 and V is TRBV19, with a tentative D call TRBD2 (5 bases). Trimming removed 3 bases at V and 3 bases at J, with 15 bases between. There are 15 residues in the CDR3. Germline V lookup: CDR1 LNHDA, CDR2 SQIVND (reference sequence). The CDR3 nucleotides are TGTGCCAGTAGTATGAGGGCAATGACGATCTACGAGCAGTACTTC. Translating it yields CASSMRAMTIYEQYF.

The V call is TRBV5-6, the J call TRBJ2-5, with 8 bases that match TRBD2. There are 14 residues in the CDR3. Germline-derived CDR1 and CDR2 are SGHDT and YYEEEE. The ends lost 0 bases at V and 3 bases at J; junction bases unmatched: 1. CDR3 DNA: TGTGCCAGCAGCTTGGCCGGGGGGGAAGAGACCCAGTACTTC. Translating gives CASSLAGGEETQYF.

V usage is TRBV2 and J usage is TRBJ1-4; 7 bases agree with TRBD1. The CDR3 length is 15 residues. J was trimmed by 5 bases and V by 4 bases; bases with no gene match: 7. Germline V gives CDR1 SNHLY, CDR2 FYNNEI. The CDR3 region is CASSGQGGRNEKLFF. DNA for the CDR3: TGTGCCAGCAGTGGCCAGGGGGGGCGGAATGAAAAACTGTTTTTT.

Regarding this clone: Sequence at one end of the junction differs from germline and may be a read error. This chain uses TRBV7-7 with TRBJ2-7; 12 bases are shared with TRBD2. The CDR3 spans 16 residues. CDR1 and CDR2 (germline): SSHAT, FNYEAQ (reference sequence). CDR3 protein: CASSPLLTSGGDEQYF. In DNA, the CDR3 is TGTGCTAGCAGCCCTCTTTTGACTAGCGGGGGTGACGAGCAGTACTTC.

V and J are TRBV13 and TRBJ1-3; 9 positions match TRBD1. Germline trimming cut 0 bases from V and 4 bases from J; bases unmatched to any gene: 1. Germline V lookup: CDR1 PRHDT, CDR2 FYEKMQ (reference sequence). The CDR3 is 15 residues long. The CDR3 DNA is TGTGCCAGCAGCTTAGGTGGACAGGGGGGAAACACCATATATTTT. Protein: CASSLGGQGGNTIYF.

The chain joins TRBV5-1 to TRBJ1-2; no firm D call. There are 12 residues in the CDR3. Trimming shortened V by 5 bases and J by 4 bases, and 9 bases separated the two germline ends. Looked up from germline, CDR1 is SGHRS and CDR2 is YFSETQ. The CDR3 is CASRGTVYGYTF. In DNA, the CDR3 is TGCGCCAGCAGAGGAACAGTCTATGGCTACACCTTC.

About this clone itself: Other DNA sequences within the sample encode an identical CDR3. The rearrangement joins TRBV9 to TRBJ1-1; the D is unclear. Germline CDR1 and CDR2: SGDLS and YYNGEE. V lost 0 bases and J lost 8, with 11 bases in between. The CDR3 has 13 residues. CDR3 in amino acids: CASSVARGTEAFF. The CDR3 DNA follows: TGTGCCAGCAGCGTAGCTCGGGGAACCGAAGCTTTCTTT.

This chain uses TRBV3-1 (or the pseudogene TRBV3-2) with TRBJ1-2; D is unresolved. Looked up from germline, CDR1 is LGHDT and CDR2 is YNNKEL (reference sequence). The CDR3 extends over 14 amino acids. V lost 0 bases and J 4 bases, leaving 9 bases between the germline ends. CDR3 in amino acids: CASSQDGGFYGYTF. Here the CDR3 DNA reads TGTGCCAGCAGCCAAGATGGAGGGTTCTATGGCTACACCTTC.

V gene TRBV24-1 combines with J gene TRBJ1-1; TRBD1 matches at 7 bases. V lost 4 bases and J lost 4; bases outside the gene matches: 2. CDR1 is KGHDR, CDR2 SFDVKD, per germline. The CDR3 loop spans 13 amino acids. The CDR3, as DNA: TGTGCCACCAGTGACAGACAGGGCACTGAAGCTTTCTTT. Its protein is CATSDRQGTEAFF.

The V and J genes are TRBV7-2 and TRBJ2-1; a weak D match, TRBD2 (8 bases). Germline V gene data show CDR1 as SGHTA and CDR2 as FQGNSA. The CDR3 has 15 amino acids. The V gene lost 0 bases and the J gene lost 9 bases, with 15 bases spanning the gap. CDR3: CASSLAGGGGTEQFF. The CDR3 DNA follows: TGTGCCAGCAGCTTAGCAGGGGGCGGGGGGACTGAGCAGTTCTTC. Looking up the rest from reference TRBV7-2 and TRBJ2-1 gives the full variable domain: GAGVSQSPSNKVTEKGKDVELRCDPISGHTALYWYRQSLGQGLEFLIYFQGNSAPDKSGLPSDRFSAERTGGSVSTLTIQRTQQEDSAVYLCASSLAGGGGTEQFFGPGTRLTVL.

The count of this clone is one. The genes are TRBV27 and TRBJ1-1, with D perhaps TRBD1 (6 bases). Germline assignment: CDR1 MNHEY and CDR2 SMNVEV (reference sequence). The CDR3 is 15 amino acids. V shed 8 bases and J shed 0 bases, with 16 bases lying between them. The CDR3 protein is CASVPWGAMNTEAFF. In DNA, the CDR3 is TGTGCCAGCGTGCCCTGGGGGGCGATGAACACTGAAGCTTTCTTT.

V gene TRBV13 combines with J gene TRBJ2-7; D perhaps matches TRBD1 (6 bases). Trimming removed 5 bases from V and 2 bases from J, with 13 bases in between. Germline assignment: CDR1 PRHDT and CDR2 FYEKMQ (reference sequence). CDR3 length equals 14 residues. The CDR3 sequence: CASSLQGSPYEQYF. In DNA form, the CDR3 reads TGTGCCAGCAGCCTTCAGGGGAGTCCCTACGAGCAGTACTTC.

This chain uses TRBV6-2 or TRBV6-3 with TRBJ2-7; D is possibly TRBD1 (5 bases). The CDR3 runs 12 residues. Germline lookup yields CDR1 MNHEY and CDR2 SVGEGT. Trimming removed 7 bases from V and 7 bases from J, with 14 bases in between. The CDR3 DNA follows: TGTGCCAGCACCCCGCAGGGCTATGAGCAGTACTTC. This gives the protein CASTPQGYEQYF.

V and J are TRBV19 and TRBJ2-7; TRBD2 matches 10 bases. CDR3 length: 15 residues. From germline, CDR1 is LNHDA and CDR2 SQIVND (reference sequence). V shed 7 bases and J 1 base; nucleotides not matched to a gene: 7. The chain's CDR3 is CASTPSGGASYEQYF. The CDR3 coding sequence is TGTGCCAGTACCCCGAGCGGGGGGGCTTCCTACGAGCAGTACTTC.